This T cell receptor (beta chain) emerged from a study of T cell responses to AZD1222 COVID-19 vaccine. Broader study findings: No day 14 peak samples; only post-peak repertoires were characterized. Across spike, vaccine-associated CD4 TCRs were found, dominant at 160-218 and 743-854. The reported proportion of spike-specific TCRs targeting unmutated variant regions was nearly half.

Generated by immunoSEQ multiplex PCR, the TCRdb table keeps only in-frame clones and is missing some. The sample includes roughly 140,000 clones, around 89% of them seen just once. Remarks on this clone: The antigen remains unidentified.

V lost 8 bases, J lost 9 bases, and 14 bases lay in between. The CDR3 has 12 residues. CDR1 is GTSNPN, CDR2 SVGIG, per germline (reference sequence). The TCR was taken from an adult in good health. Sequences were derived from peripheral blood, sampled on day 0 of AZD1222 vaccination. This rearrangement joins TRBV30 to TRBJ1-6; D not certain. CDR3 coding DNA: TGTGCCCTACAGCTTTCGGGTTCACCCCTCCACTTT. Its protein is CALQLSGSPLHF.